Listed here are 32 T cell receptor beta chains from one sample, sequenced in a study of beta chain features in type 1 diabetes. Study-wide findings and caveats: Type 1 diabetes patients showed a moderate but significant shortening of TCRB CDR3s in all four CD4+ subsets.

Isolated RNA was reverse transcribed in full, so expressed TCRB transcripts were sequenced. Assay: immunoSEQ multiplex PCR; the TCRdb copy retains only in-frame clones and omits some. The sample has roughly 230,000 clones; 9.5% to 13% are singletons. Their antigens remain unidentified. The sequenced sample consisted of naive CD4+ T cells from blood. The receptors were gathered from a man in his thirties or forties with type 1 diabetes.

For this clone: Other DNA variants within this sample encode the same CDR3. The chain links TRBV15 to TRBJ2-1; D ambiguous. The CDR3 has 13 amino acids. Germline V gene data show CDR1 as LNHNV and CDR2 as YYDKDF (reference sequence). V lost 0 bases and J 8 bases, leaving 8 bases between the germline ends. The CDR3 loop reads CATSRDPSDEQFF. CDR3 sequence (DNA): TGTGCCACCAGCAGAGATCCCAGCGATGAGCAGTTCTTC.

This clone was observed a few times. This rearrangement joins TRBV18 to TRBJ2-7; no firm D call. Germline V gene sequence: CDR1 KGHSH, CDR2 LQKENI. The CDR3 runs 13 residues. Deletions cut 2 bases from V and 1 base from J, with 6 bases between. The CDR3 nucleotides are TGTGCCAGCTCACCATTGGAGTCCTACGAGCAGTACTTC. It is translated as CASSPLESYEQYF.

This CDR3 reads CASSVGDRESTDTQYF. Here the CDR3 DNA reads TGTGCCAGCAGCGTGGGGGACAGGGAAAGCACAGATACGCAGTATTTT. The genes are TRBV9 and TRBJ2-3, with 9 bases identical to TRBD1. Trimming took 2 bases from V and 0 from J; bases not matched to a gene: 4. The germline CDR1 and CDR2 sequences are SGDLS and YYNGEE. The CDR3 is made up of 16 amino acids.

This clone was found a few times. V and J are TRBV11-1 and TRBJ2-7; D is undetermined. CDR1 and CDR2 from the germline V gene are SGHAT and FQDESV (reference sequence). The CDR3 runs 13 residues. V gave up 2 bases and J gave up 6 bases, with 11 bases separating them. Here the CDR3 DNA reads TGTGCCAGCAGCTTATGGTCAGGTGGCGAGCAGTACTTC. It is translated as CASSLWSGGEQYF. The whole variable domain, filled in from reference TRBV11-1 and TRBJ2-7, reads EAEVAQSPRYKITEKSQAVAFWCDPISGHATLYWYRQILGQGPELLVQFQDESVVDDSQLPKDRFSAERLKGVDSTLKIQPAELGDSAMYLCASSLWSGGEQYFGPGTRLTVT.

This clone showed up just a few times. This chain's CDR3 is CASSPRTAPREQFF. The CDR3 region has the DNA TGTGCCAGCAGCCCCAGGACTGCTCCACGGGAGCAGTTCTTC. V and J are TRBV7-8 and TRBJ2-1; tentatively, D is TRBD2 (5 bases). Germline CDR1 reads SGHVS; CDR2 reads FQNEAQ. V lost 5 bases to trimming and J lost 10 bases, with 18 bases between them. This CDR3 is built from 14 residues.

The table lists this clone with a few counts. This chain uses TRBV5-1 with TRBJ1-6, with D unresolved. The CDR3 sequence is 15 residues long. With 0 bases removed from V and 8 bases from J, the gap between germline ends came to 12 bases. The germline V gene encodes CDR1 SGHRS and CDR2 YFSETQ. CDR3 protein: CASSLAGVAYSPLHF. DNA of the CDR3: TGCGCCAGCAGCTTGGCCGGGGTTGCCTATTCACCCCTCCACTTT. Variable domain in full (rest from reference TRBV5-1 and TRBJ1-6): KAGVTQTPRYLIKTRGQQVTLSCSPISGHRSVSWYQQTPGQGLQFLFEYFSETQRNKGNFPGRFSGRQFSNSRSEMNVSTLELGDSALYLCASSLAGVAYSPLHFGNGTRLTVT.

This sequence joins TRBV5-1 and TRBJ1-1, with TRBD1 identical over 7 bases. Trimming took 2 bases from V and 8 from J; bases not matched to a gene: 9. The CDR3 contains 14 residues. Germline CDR1 and CDR2: SGHRS and YFSETQ. CDR3 sequence: CASSFQGVGLEAFF. The CDR3 DNA reads as TGCGCCAGCAGCTTCCAGGGGGTGGGCCTAGAAGCTTTCTTT.

The rearrangement links TRBV30 to TRBJ1-1; 7 bases agree with TRBD1. The junction had 9 bases not matched to a gene; V was cut back by 7 bases and J by 4 bases. CDR3 length: 13 amino acids. Germline-derived CDR1 and CDR2 are GTSNPN and SVGIG (reference sequence). CDR3: CAYSWQGGTEAFF. In nucleotides, the CDR3 is TGTGCCTACTCTTGGCAGGGGGGCACTGAAGCTTTCTTT.

This clone was observed a handful of times. The V gene is TRBV4-2, the J gene TRBJ2-7; D is ambiguous. Germline CDR1 LGHNA, CDR2 YNFKEQ. The V and J ends lost 0 bases and 7 bases respectively, with 7 bases between them. The CDR3 covers 12 residues. CDR3 region: CASSQDRREQYF. The CDR3 DNA reads TGTGCCAGCAGCCAAGATCGGCGGGAGCAGTACTTC.

This clone occurred a few times. This rearrangement joins TRBV5-1 to TRBJ2-7, with D possibly matching TRBD1 (6 bases). Trimming took 2 bases from V and 3 from J, leaving 12 bases between them. The germline V gene has CDR1 SGHRS and CDR2 YFSETQ. The CDR3 covers 14 residues. The CDR3 DNA sequence: TGCGCCAGCAGCTTACAGGGAACATTCTACGAGCAGTACTTC. Encoded protein: CASSLQGTFYEQYF.

This rearrangement joins TRBV5-1 to TRBJ2-5; 8 bases are a match to TRBD1. The CDR3 is 15 amino acids. V gave up 4 bases and J gave up 2 bases; unmatched junction bases: 7. Per the germline V gene, CDR1 is SGHRS and CDR2 is YFSETQ. DNA of the CDR3: TGCGCCAGCAGCGAACTCGGGACAGGACAAGAGACCCAGTACTTC. It codes for CASSELGTGQETQYF.

The rearrangement joins TRBV29-1 to TRBJ2-1, with TRBD1 as a possible D gene (6 bases). The CDR3 sequence is 14 residues long. Trimming pared 5 bases from V and 5 bases from J, leaving 16 bases between. Germline loops: CDR1 SQVTM, CDR2 ANQGSEA. DNA for the CDR3: TGCAGCGTTTGGCCGGACAGTTTCAACAATGAGCAGTTCTTC. Amino acid sequence: CSVWPDSFNNEQFF.

This clone showed up just a few times. The chain uses TRBV7-2 and TRBJ2-7, with 9 bases aligning to TRBD1. V dropped 8 bases and J dropped 6; count of bases not matched to a gene: 11. This CDR3 has 14 amino acids. Germline V gene lookup returns CDR1 SGHTA and CDR2 FQGNSA. This CDR3 reads CASGGGTGMSEQYF. The CDR3 DNA follows: TGTGCCAGCGGGGGTGGGACAGGGATGAGCGAGCAGTACTTC.

V usage is TRBV4-1 and J usage is TRBJ2-1; D ambiguous. The germline V gene has CDR1 MGHRA and CDR2 YSYEKL. The CDR3 has 16 amino acids. V lost 2 bases and J 7 bases, leaving 18 bases between the germline ends. In DNA form, the CDR3 reads TGCGCCAGCAGCCAAATGATCGCCATCGGAGCAAATGAGCAGTTCTTC. Its translation is CASSQMIAIGANEQFF.

This clone showed up just a few times. This chain links TRBV18 with TRBJ2-7, with D uncertain. Germline CDR1 and CDR2: KGHSH and LQKENI. Trimming cost V 0 bases and J 6 bases, with 12 bases left between them. This CDR3 contains 14 residues. The CDR3 nucleotides read TGTGCCAGCTCACCACCCGCCCGAGGCCTCGAGCAGTACTTC. This sequence encodes CASSPPARGLEQYF.

This clone appeared a few times. The V call is TRBV27, the J call TRBJ1-5, with a weak D call TRBD1 (5 bases). Germline-derived CDR1 and CDR2 are MNHEY and SMNVEV (reference sequence). This CDR3 has 17 residues. The germline V and J ends were trimmed by 5 bases and 11 bases, with 28 bases remaining between them. Here the CDR3 reads CASSGASPELGLLAQHF. The DNA of the CDR3 is TGTGCCAGCAGTGGGGCCTCGCCAGAATTAGGGCTCTTGGCCCAGCATTTT.

The J gene is TRBJ1-5, the V gene TRBV19, with 10 nucleotides matching TRBD1. In germline, CDR1 is LNHDA, CDR2 SQIVND (reference sequence). The CDR3 contains 14 residues. Trimming took 8 bases from V and 2 from J; bases not matched to a gene: 3. CDR3 sequence: CASQGTGGNQPQHF. The CDR3 DNA sequence: TGTGCCAGTCAGGGGACAGGGGGCAATCAGCCCCAGCATTTT.

The chain links TRBV7-9 to TRBJ2-6; D is possibly TRBD1 (6 bases). Between the trimmed V and J ends, which lost 2 bases and 1 base, there was a span of 6 bases. The CDR3 totals 15 residues. CDR1 is SEHNR, CDR2 FQNEAQ, per germline (reference sequence). Here the CDR3 DNA reads TGTGCCAGCAGCTTAACAGGGTCTGGGGCCAACGTCCTGACTTTC. Its protein is CASSLTGSGANVLTF.

The CDR3 coding sequence is TGTGCCAGCAGTCTCGTTGGGACAGGGGCGGCACCCCTCCACTTT. It yields the protein CASSLVGTGAAPLHF. This chain links TRBV25-1 with TRBJ1-6; 10 positions match TRBD1. CDR3 size: 15 residues. V lost 5 bases to trimming and J lost 11 bases; unmatched junction nucleotides: 9. Germline V CDR1 and CDR2: MGHDK, SYGVNS.

The chain is built from TRBV5-8 and TRBJ2-5, with D unclear. V was trimmed by 2 bases and J by 4 bases, leaving 6 bases between them. The CDR3 spans 12 residues. The V gene's germline CDR1 is SGHTS and CDR2 YDEGEE. The CDR3 DNA follows: TGTGCCAGCAGCTTCGGCGGAGAGACCCAGTACTTC. It encodes CASSFGGETQYF.

The rearrangement links TRBV18 to TRBJ2-5; D not resolved. The CDR3 runs 14 residues. Trimming took 1 base from V and 5 from J, leaving 11 bases between them. From germline, CDR1 is KGHSH and CDR2 LQKENI. CDR3 in amino acids: CASSPQSSAETQYF. CDR3 DNA: TGTGCCAGCTCACCACAGTCCAGCGCGGAGACCCAGTACTTC.

This clone has just a few counts. This chain uses TRBV5-1 with TRBJ2-7, with 7 nucleotides matching TRBD1. After removal of 1 base from V and 1 base from J, the junction contained 11 bases not matched to a gene. The germline gives CDR1 SGHRS, CDR2 YFSETQ. There are 17 residues in the CDR3. The CDR3 protein is CASSLPSGTASSYEQYF. The CDR3, as DNA: TGCGCCAGCAGCTTGCCATCCGGGACAGCATCATCCTACGAGCAGTACTTC.

This clone was detected a few times. The J gene is TRBJ2-1, the V gene TRBV28; 10 bases map to TRBD1. CDR3 length: 15 residues. The junction had 6 bases not matched to a gene; V was cut back by 6 bases and J by 4 bases. Germline CDR1 reads MDHEN; CDR2 reads SYDVKM. The CDR3 reads CASRRTGGEYNEQFF. CDR3 DNA sequence: TGTGCCAGCAGACGGACAGGGGGAGAGTACAATGAGCAGTTCTTC. Filled out from reference TRBV28 and TRBJ2-1, the complete variable domain reads DVKVTQSSRYLVKRTGEKVFLECVQDMDHENMFWYRQDPGLGLRLIYFSYDVKMKEKGDIPEGYSVSREKKERFSLILESASTNQTSMYLCASRRTGGEYNEQFFGPGTRLTVL.

CDR3 sequence reads: CASSLGLAVYEQYF. The CDR3 DNA is TGTGCCAGCAGCTTAGGACTAGCGGTTTACGAGCAGTACTTC. The genes are TRBV11-2 and TRBJ2-7; 9 bases are shared with TRBD2. Unmatched junction bases numbered 2, after V lost 1 base and J lost 4 bases. Germline V gene lookup returns CDR1 SGHAT and CDR2 FQNNGV. This CDR3 region has 14 residues.

This clone was observed a few times. This chain joins TRBV14 and TRBJ1-2; no clear D. With 1 base removed from V and 3 bases from J, the gap between germline ends came to 6 bases. The CDR3 covers 13 residues. Per germline, CDR1 SGHDN and CDR2 FVKESK. The DNA of the CDR3 is TGTGCCAGCAGCCAAGTGGGAGACTATGGCTACACCTTC. It translates to CASSQVGDYGYTF.

The V call is TRBV9, the J call TRBJ1-5, with D possibly TRBD1 on 6 matching bases. The CDR3 totals 14 residues. The germline gives CDR1 SGDLS, CDR2 YYNGEE. Between the trimmed V and J ends, which lost 0 bases and 3 bases, there was a span of 7 bases. DNA for the CDR3: TGTGCCAGCAGCGTAGGGACAGACAATCAGCCCCAGCATTTT. Protein product: CASSVGTDNQPQHF.

This clone appeared a few times. This rearrangement joins TRBV21-1 to TRBJ1-2. TRBV21-1 constitutes a pseudogene. This CDR3 has 12 amino acids. The CDR3 DNA is TGTGCCAGGAGGCCCCCTAACTATGGCTACACCTTC. The encoded protein is CARRPPNYGYTF.

The chain employs TRBV5-1 and TRBJ2-1; the D gene is possibly TRBD2 (6 bases). Trimming took off 4 bases at V and 8 bases at J, with 16 bases between the two ends. This CDR3 has 14 residues. The germline gives CDR1 SGHRS, CDR2 YFSETQ. CDR3: CASSLRTTSDEQFF. The CDR3 DNA reads TGCGCCAGCAGCCTGCGGACTACCTCGGATGAGCAGTTCTTC.

V usage is TRBV7-3 and J usage is TRBJ2-5; D gene ambiguous. Looked up from germline, CDR1 is SGHTA and CDR2 is FQGTGA. The CDR3 is made up of 13 amino acids. Trimming cost V 0 bases and J 5 bases, with 7 bases left between them. CDR3 amino acids: CASSLTDEETQYF. CDR3 DNA sequence: TGTGCCAGCAGCTTAACCGATGAGGAGACCCAGTACTTC.

This clone occurred a few times. The V gene is TRBV9, the J gene TRBJ2-2, with a weak D call TRBD2 (6 bases). Deletions cut 3 bases from V and 6 bases from J, with 15 bases between. Per germline, CDR1 SGDLS and CDR2 YYNGEE. The CDR3 extends over 15 amino acids. The CDR3 region is CASSAGTSTAGELFF. For the CDR3, the DNA is TGTGCCAGCAGCGCAGGTACTAGCACCGCCGGGGAGCTGTTTTTT.

Of note for this clone: The junction departs from the called germline gene at one end, perhaps through a read error. This same CDR3 is encoded by further DNA sequences in the sample. This chain connects TRBV13 to TRBJ2-7; TRBD1 might be the D (5 bases). Germline lookup yields CDR1 PRHDT and CDR2 FYEKMQ (reference sequence). The CDR3 covers 14 residues. CDR3 loop: CASSLDSYSYEQYF. CDR3 DNA: TGTGCCAGCAGTTTAGACAGCTACTCCTACGAGCAGTACTTC. Combining the CDR3 with reference TRBV13 and TRBJ2-7 gives the whole variable domain AAGVIQSPRHLIKEKRETATLKCYPIPRHDTVYWYQQGPGQDPQFLISFYEKMQSDKGSIPDRFSAQQFSDYHSELNMSSLELGDSALYFCASSLDSYSYEQYFGPGTRLTVT.

A few counts support this clone. V is TRBV4-2 and J is TRBJ1-1; 9 nucleotides match TRBD1. The V gene end was trimmed by 4 bases and the J gene end by 2 bases; junction bases not matched to a gene: 5. Germline V CDR1 and CDR2: LGHNA, YNFKEQ. The CDR3 contains 15 residues. This CDR3 is CASSPTQGANTEAFF. The CDR3 DNA is TGTGCCAGCAGCCCGACACAGGGGGCTAACACTGAAGCTTTCTTT.